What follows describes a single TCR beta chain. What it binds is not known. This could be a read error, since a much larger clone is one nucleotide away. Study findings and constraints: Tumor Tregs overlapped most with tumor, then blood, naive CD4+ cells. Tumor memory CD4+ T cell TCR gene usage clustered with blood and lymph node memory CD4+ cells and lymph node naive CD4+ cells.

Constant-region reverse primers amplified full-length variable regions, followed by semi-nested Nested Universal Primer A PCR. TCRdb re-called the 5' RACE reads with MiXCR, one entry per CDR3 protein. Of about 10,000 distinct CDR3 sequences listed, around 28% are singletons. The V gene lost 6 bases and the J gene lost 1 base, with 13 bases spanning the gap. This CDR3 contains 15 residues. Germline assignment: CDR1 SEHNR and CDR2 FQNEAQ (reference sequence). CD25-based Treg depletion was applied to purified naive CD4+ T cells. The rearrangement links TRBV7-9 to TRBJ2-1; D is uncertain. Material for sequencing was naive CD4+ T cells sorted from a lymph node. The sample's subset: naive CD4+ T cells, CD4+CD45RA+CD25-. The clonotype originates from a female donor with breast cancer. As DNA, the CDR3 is TGTGCCAGCAGGGAGCTGGTCGGGTCCTACAATGAGCAGTTCTTC. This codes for CASRELVGSYNEQFF.